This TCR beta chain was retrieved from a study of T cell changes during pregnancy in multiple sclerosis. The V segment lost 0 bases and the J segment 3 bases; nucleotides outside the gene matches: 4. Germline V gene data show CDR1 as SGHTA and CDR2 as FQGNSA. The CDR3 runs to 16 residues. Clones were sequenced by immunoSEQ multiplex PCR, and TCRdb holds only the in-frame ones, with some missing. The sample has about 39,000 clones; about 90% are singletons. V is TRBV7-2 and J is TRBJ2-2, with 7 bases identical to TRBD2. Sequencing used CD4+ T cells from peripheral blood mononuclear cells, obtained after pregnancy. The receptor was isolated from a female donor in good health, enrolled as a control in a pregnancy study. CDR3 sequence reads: CASSLAGREHTGELFF. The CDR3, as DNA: TGTGCCAGCAGCTTAGCAGGGCGGGAGCACACCGGGGAGCTGTTTTTT.